The text below deals with one T cell receptor (beta chain). The sample holds one count of this clone. Which antigen it targets is not known. No per-base quality is available; no much larger clone lies one base away. The sample's time point label, in plain terms: blood 4 weeks post-SBRT, at nephrectomy. The sample's treatment or condition label, in plain terms: 15 Gy SBRT to primary tumor, nephrectomy 4 weeks later. Samples came from a clinical trial, in which primary renal cell carcinomas received 15 Gy stereotactic body radiation therapy followed by nephrectomy 4 weeks later. To follow tumor-enriched clonotypes, serial peripheral blood was collected from radiation-treated patients at baseline and at 2 weeks and 4 weeks after SBRT. Every patient's renal cell carcinoma showed clear cell pathology. The QIAamp DNA Blood Mini Kit (Qiagen) was used to prepare genomic DNA for TCR sequencing. The analyses included just those samples that passed every quality control check.

The data belong to a study of radiation and T cells in renal cell carcinoma (dated by TCRdb to between 2020 and 2021). About the full investigation: A total of some 55 samples underwent TCR beta sequencing, made up of 25 or so tumors and about 27 peripheral blood samples. In the 53 samples combined, around 3.7 million unique CDR3 nucleotide sequences were found, encoding approximately 2,900,000 unique CDR3 amino acid sequences. The last blood draw happened 4 weeks after radiation, timed to coincide with nephrectomy.

Trimming accounts for 3 bases at V and 8 bases at J, while the number of junction bases matched to no gene is 10. Spanning cysteine to phenylalanine, the CDR3 consists of 15 amino acids. The retained sequence is limited to the CDR3, 45 bases, with the frame set at the first base. The germline V gene supplies CDR1 SGHNT and CDR2 YENEEA. TCR beta libraries were generated from genomic DNA with the immunoSEQ kit, following the manufacturer's recommendations. To prepare the libraries, a first multiplex PCR with proprietary primers was run, followed by a second PCR that added unique barcodes, and a bead cleanup was done after each round. Each sample batch included a kit-provided positive control reaction and a negative control reaction. The final libraries underwent checking on an Agilent 4200 TapeStation D1000 ScreenTape, volumetric pooling, and quantification by qPCR. An Illumina NextSeq500 fitted with a MidOutput 150-cycle cartridge performed the sequencing, running 156 Read1 cycles and 15 Index1 cycles with the kit's custom primers. The pooled library was loaded at approximately 1 pM, with an approximately 21% PhiX control spiked in. In the original analysis: Vendor-processed data were analyzed in R, and a clonotype was defined as all T cells sharing the same CDR3 nucleotide sequence. In the clone abundance analyses, frequencies in each sample were normalized to that sample's 10,000 most abundant clones. Public T cell clones, which averaged fewer than five per sample, were excluded before analysis. An abundance difference of at least 32-fold between compartments was the criterion for calling clonotypes tumor-enriched or baseline blood-enriched. A beta-binomial differential abundance model was used to identify clonotypes that were expanded or contracted between blood time points. Tumor-blood repertoire similarity was measured with the Baroni-Urbani and Buser coefficient, and groups were compared using two-tailed Wilcoxon tests in R. TCRdb's version of the immuneACCESS table is confined to in-frame rearrangements and falls short of the full clone set. An unresolved V gene accounts for under half of the shortfall where checked; the remainder is of unknown origin. Clone size and the V and J calls come from that table; the DNA yielded D and trimming. This sample is represented by over 120,000 clones; 86% of them were singletons. Around 17% of the sample belongs to the ten largest clones.

The research as a whole found: Because pretreatment tumor biopsies were not available, the study could not determine whether clonotypes were already present within the tumor at baseline. Because the trial had a single-armed design, the trial could not examine how radiation dose or scheduling affected the TCR repertoire. Blood repertoire dynamics were not followed beyond 4 weeks after treatment. In blood, the top tumor clonotypes increased between baseline and 2 weeks post-radiation and then shrank by 4 weeks, which suggests that tumor-resident clones expanded only transiently.

The input for sequencing was blood, taken from a patient whose treatment included radiotherapy and nephrectomy. Recombination joined TRBV11-3 with TRBJ2-1; 7 middle bases align to TRBD2. This receptor was obtained from a woman between 50 and 59 years old with renal cell carcinoma. This receptor carries the CDR3 CASSFYGRTSDEQFF. The DNA sequence is TGTGCCAGCAGCTTCTACGGGAGGACCTCCGATGAGCAGTTCTTC.